What follows is one T cell receptor beta chain and its context. Under the authors' procedure: By means of reference gene primer amplification, nucleated cell counts were estimated. The data were produced by immunoSEQ multiplex PCR, yet TCRdb's version contains in-frame clones alone and is incomplete. Clone size and V and J calls were adopted from that table, with D and trimming inferred from the DNA. The sample has fewer than 200,000 clones, about 88% seen once; the top ten hold around 5%. The data originate from a study of blood T cell repertoires in COVID-19. Study details: Samples representing acute and convalescent COVID-19 were sourced from the United States, Italy and Spain.

Trimming pared 7 bases from V and 0 bases from J, leaving 6 bases between. CDR3 length equals 12 residues. Germline assignment: CDR1 KGHSH and CDR2 LQKENI. The Seattle patients, enrolled during active infection, were followed longitudinally. The clonotype originates from a woman aged 45-59 years with COVID-19, enrolled during active disease. The J gene is TRBJ1-1, the V gene TRBV18; no firm D call. The material sequenced was peripheral blood. The CDR3 nucleotides are TGTGCCAGCTTTAGCATGAACACTGAAGCTTTCTTT. As protein: CASFSMNTEAFF.